The 18 T cell receptor beta chains below were found in one sample sequenced in a study of cytotoxic CD8 clonotypes in ibrutinib-treated CLL. Measured with immunoSEQ multiplex PCR; TCRdb has only the in-frame clones, and not every one. The sample carries approximately 200,000 clones, approximately 68% recorded once. The sample in question was PBMCs, obtained after 24 months of ibrutinib treatment. The receptor set was obtained from a human donor with chronic lymphocytic leukemia.

The chain recombines TRBV7-9 with TRBJ2-2; the D is unclear. The CDR3 runs to 15 residues. Germline V lookup: CDR1 SEHNR, CDR2 FQNEAQ (reference sequence). The V end was cut by 1 base, the J end by 6 bases, with 12 bases between. The CDR3 protein is CASSLDLGSPGELFF. The CDR3 bases are TGTGCCAGCAGCTTAGATTTGGGTAGCCCCGGGGAGCTGTTTTTT.

The chain joins TRBV18 to TRBJ2-7; possibly TRBD1 or TRBD2 for D (5 bases each). CDR1 and CDR2 (germline): KGHSH, LQKENI. CDR3 length: 14 amino acids. Trimming shortened V by 2 bases and J by 4 bases, and 12 bases separated the two germline ends. The CDR3 loop reads CASSPGDPGYEQYF. CDR3 bases: TGTGCCAGCTCACCAGGGGACCCTGGTTACGAGCAGTACTTC.

This clone was observed a few times. This rearrangement joins TRBV10-1 to TRBJ1-2, with D perhaps matching TRBD1 (6 bases). The V gene's germline CDR1 is WNHNN and CDR2 SYGVQD (reference sequence). This CDR3 contains 14 residues. V was clipped by 0 bases and J by 7 bases, with 12 bases between them. The CDR3 here is CASSESTGIVGYTF. Here the CDR3 DNA reads TGCGCCAGCAGTGAGTCAACAGGGATAGTTGGCTACACCTTC.

As to this clone: The same CDR3 arises from other DNA sequences in this sample as well. The chain recombines TRBV27 with TRBJ2-7; 7 bases align to TRBD2. Trimming took 2 bases from V and 0 from J; bases not matched to a gene: 1. Germline V gives CDR1 MNHEY, CDR2 SMNVEV (reference sequence). The CDR3 consists of 14 residues. The CDR3 here is CASSLGGSSYEQYF. CDR3 nucleotide sequence: TGTGCCAGCAGTTTAGGCGGGAGCTCCTACGAGCAGTACTTC.

The CDR3 region has the DNA TGTGCCTGGAGCGTCGGGGGAGGCTCCTACGAGCAGTACTTC. This gives the protein CAWSVGGGSYEQYF. V and J are TRBV30 and TRBJ2-7; maybe TRBD2 (6 bases). CDR1 and CDR2 from the germline V gene are GTSNPN and SVGIG (reference sequence). The CDR3 spans 14 residues. V was clipped by 3 bases and J by 0 bases, with 12 bases between them.

The chain recombines TRBV19 with TRBJ1-2; D ambiguous. Trimming pared 3 bases from V and 6 bases from J, leaving 2 bases between. This CDR3 has 10 residues. From germline, CDR1 is LNHDA and CDR2 SQIVND (reference sequence). The CDR3 region is CASSMNGYTF. The CDR3 DNA reads TGTGCCAGTAGTATGAATGGCTACACCTTC.

The chain combines TRBV5-6 with TRBJ2-6; 9 positions match TRBD2. The CDR3 is made up of 18 amino acids. Germline CDR1 is SGHDT and CDR2 is YYEEEE. After removal of 4 bases from V and 0 bases from J, the junction contained 8 bases not matched to a gene. The chain's CDR3 is CASSGLALEISGANVLTF. CDR3 in DNA: TGTGCCAGCAGCGGACTAGCGCTAGAAATCTCTGGGGCCAACGTCCTGACTTTC.

The rearrangement joins TRBV11-3 to TRBJ2-2, with D hard to call. Germline V gene lookup returns CDR1 SGHNT and CDR2 YENEEA. The CDR3 loop spans 14 amino acids. V gave up 5 bases and J gave up 2 bases, with 9 bases separating them. The CDR3 region is CASSLSVNTGELFF. The CDR3 nucleotides read TGTGCCAGCAGCCTATCCGTAAACACCGGGGAGCTGTTTTTT.

The V gene is TRBV30, the J gene TRBJ2-7; tentatively, D is TRBD2 (5 bases). Germline assignment: CDR1 GTSNPN and CDR2 SVGIG (reference sequence). This CDR3 has 13 residues. The germline V and J ends were trimmed by 0 bases and 2 bases, with 8 bases remaining between them. The CDR3 loop reads CAWSVGRPYEQYF. The CDR3 nucleotides are TGTGCCTGGAGTGTAGGGAGACCCTACGAGCAGTACTTC.

The V gene is TRBV9, the J gene TRBJ1-2; D may be TRBD1 (6 bases). V shed 3 bases and J shed 3 bases, with 15 bases lying between them. CDR3 length: 15 amino acids. Germline loops: CDR1 SGDLS, CDR2 YYNGEE. The CDR3 bases are TGTGCCAGCAGCGCGGGGACATCTATTGACTATGGCTACACCTTC. Amino acid sequence: CASSAGTSIDYGYTF.

This clone has a single count. The rearrangement uses TRBV7-9 and TRBJ2-3; no clear D. This CDR3 is built from 12 residues. Deletions cut 5 bases from V and 6 bases from J, with 9 bases between. CDR1 and CDR2 from the germline V gene are SEHNR and FQNEAQ (reference sequence). The CDR3 DNA is TGTGCCAGCAGCCGATTCGGGGATACGCAGTATTTT. It specifies CASSRFGDTQYF.

V is TRBV5-4 and J is TRBJ2-3; TRBD2 aligns across 12 bases. Germline CDR1 SGHNT, CDR2 YYREEE (reference sequence). The CDR3 is made up of 16 amino acids. V gave up 4 bases and J gave up 2 bases; unmatched junction bases: 5. CDR3: CASSPGLAGPTDTQYF. The CDR3, as DNA: TGTGCCAGCAGCCCAGGACTAGCGGGACCCACAGATACGCAGTATTTT.

The V and J genes are TRBV5-4 and TRBJ1-2, with TRBD1 matching 8 bases. CDR3 length equals 16 residues. The V gene's germline CDR1 is SGHNT and CDR2 YYREEE (reference sequence). V was clipped by 4 bases and J by 4 bases; unmatched bases: 12. DNA of the CDR3: TGTGCCAGCAGCCAAGTTACAGGGGGTCAAACCTATGGCTACACCTTC. As protein: CASSQVTGGQTYGYTF.

The chain uses TRBV2 and TRBJ2-2; 7 bases align to TRBD1. CDR1 and CDR2 from the germline V gene are SNHLY and FYNNEI. The CDR3 consists of 15 residues. V was clipped by 1 base and J by 3 bases; unmatched bases: 2. CDR3 protein: CASSEDRGYTGELFF. The CDR3 nucleotides read TGTGCCAGCAGTGAAGACAGGGGCTACACCGGGGAGCTGTTTTTT.

The chain uses TRBV5-4 and TRBJ2-1; 9 bases are a match to TRBD2. The CDR3 loop spans 16 amino acids. Trimming cost V 0 bases and J 2 bases; bases outside gene matches: 3. CDR1 is SGHNT, CDR2 YYREEE, per germline (reference sequence). The CDR3: CASSLGSSGTYNEQFF. In nucleotides, the CDR3 is TGTGCCAGCAGCTTGGGGTCTAGCGGGACCTACAATGAGCAGTTCTTC.

Details on this clone: This sample includes further DNA sequences coding for the same CDR3. This chain connects TRBV9 to TRBJ1-5, with 8 bases identical to TRBD1. Germline trimming cut 3 bases from V and 6 bases from J; bases unmatched to any gene: 8. CDR1 and CDR2 (germline): SGDLS, YYNGEE. The CDR3 consists of 15 residues. Here the CDR3 reads CASSASQGAAQPQHF. Here the CDR3 DNA reads TGTGCCAGCAGCGCAAGCCAGGGGGCTGCTCAGCCCCAGCATTTT.

V and J are TRBV27 and TRBJ2-3, with 10 bases aligning to TRBD2. V was pared by 2 bases and J by 5 bases, with 7 bases of the junction left unmatched. The CDR3 is 16 amino acids. Germline V gives CDR1 MNHEY, CDR2 SMNVEV (reference sequence). The CDR3 is CASSLILAGVVDTQYF. CDR3 in DNA: TGTGCCAGCAGTTTAATTCTAGCGGGAGTGGTAGATACGCAGTATTTT.

The CDR3 loop reads CASSSGQGGNEQFF. CDR3 DNA: TGTGCCAGCTCGTCGGGGCAGGGGGGCAATGAGCAGTTCTTC. V is TRBV18 and J is TRBJ2-1, with D perhaps TRBD1 (7 bases). Trimming shortened V by 6 bases and J by 6 bases, and 15 bases separated the two germline ends. There are 14 residues in the CDR3. Germline CDR1 reads KGHSH; CDR2 reads LQKENI.